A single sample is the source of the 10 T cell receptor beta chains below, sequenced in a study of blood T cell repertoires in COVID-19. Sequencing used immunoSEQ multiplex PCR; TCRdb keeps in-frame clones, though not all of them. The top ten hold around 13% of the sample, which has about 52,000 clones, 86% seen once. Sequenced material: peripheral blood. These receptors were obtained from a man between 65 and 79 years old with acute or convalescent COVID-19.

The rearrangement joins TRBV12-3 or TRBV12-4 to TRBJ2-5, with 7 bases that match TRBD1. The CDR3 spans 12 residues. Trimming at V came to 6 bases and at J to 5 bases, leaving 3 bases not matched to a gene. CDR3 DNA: TGTGCCAGCAGCCCACAGGGGGAGACCCAGTACTTC. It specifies CASSPQGETQYF.

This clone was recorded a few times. The CDR3 DNA reads TGTGCCAGTAGTTTTGGTCAGGGGGGAACTCAGCCCCAGCATTTT. Its translation: CASSFGQGGTQPQHF. V and J are TRBV19 and TRBJ1-5, with 7 bases fitting TRBD1. V shed 5 bases and J 6 bases; nucleotides not matched to a gene: 10. Germline CDR1 reads LNHDA; CDR2 reads SQIVND (reference sequence). The CDR3 is made up of 15 amino acids.

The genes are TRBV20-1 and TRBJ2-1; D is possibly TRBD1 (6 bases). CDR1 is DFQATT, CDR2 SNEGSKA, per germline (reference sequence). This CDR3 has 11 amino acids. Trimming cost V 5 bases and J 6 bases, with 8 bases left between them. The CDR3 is CSAEGGNEQFF. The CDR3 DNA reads TGCAGTGCTGAAGGGGGCAATGAGCAGTTCTTC.

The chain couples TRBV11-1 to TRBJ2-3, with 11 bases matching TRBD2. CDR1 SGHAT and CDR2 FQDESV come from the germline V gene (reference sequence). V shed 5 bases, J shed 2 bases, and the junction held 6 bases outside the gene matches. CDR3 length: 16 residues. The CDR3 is CASSPRGLAVTDTQYF. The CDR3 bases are TGTGCCAGCAGCCCGCGGGGACTAGCGGTCACAGATACGCAGTATTTT.

The CDR3 region has the DNA TGTGCCGTAGCGGGAGGGTCTTCCTACAATGAGCAGTTCTTC. This gives the protein CAVAGGSSYNEQFF. The V call is TRBV6-5, the J call TRBJ2-1, with 11 bases aligning to TRBD2. This CDR3 is built from 14 residues. Per germline, CDR1 MNHEY and CDR2 SVGAGI. V lost 11 bases to trimming and J lost 1 base; unmatched junction nucleotides: 4.

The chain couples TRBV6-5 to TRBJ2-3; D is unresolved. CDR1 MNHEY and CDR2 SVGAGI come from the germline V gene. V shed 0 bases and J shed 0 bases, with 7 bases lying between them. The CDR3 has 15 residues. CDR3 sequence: CASSYSRASTDTQYF. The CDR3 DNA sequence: TGTGCCAGCAGTTACTCAAGAGCTAGCACAGATACGCAGTATTTT.

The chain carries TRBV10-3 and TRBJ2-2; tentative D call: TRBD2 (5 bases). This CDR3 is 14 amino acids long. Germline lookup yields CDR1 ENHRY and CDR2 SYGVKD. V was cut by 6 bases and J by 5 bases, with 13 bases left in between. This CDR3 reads CAIRDPSGTGELFF. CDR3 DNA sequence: TGTGCCATCAGGGACCCCTCGGGGACCGGGGAGCTGTTTTTT.

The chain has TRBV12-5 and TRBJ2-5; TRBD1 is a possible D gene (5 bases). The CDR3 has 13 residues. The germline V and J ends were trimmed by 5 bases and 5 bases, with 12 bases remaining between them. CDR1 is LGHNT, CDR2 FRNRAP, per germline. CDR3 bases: TGTGCTAGTGGTGTCTCAGGGAAGGAGACCCAGTACTTC. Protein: CASGVSGKETQYF.

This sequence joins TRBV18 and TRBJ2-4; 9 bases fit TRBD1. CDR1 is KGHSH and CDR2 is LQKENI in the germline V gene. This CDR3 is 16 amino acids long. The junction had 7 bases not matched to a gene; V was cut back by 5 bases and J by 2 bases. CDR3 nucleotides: TGTGCCAGCTCAGAGAGGACAGGGGCCCCCAAAAACATTCAGTACTTC. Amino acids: CASSERTGAPKNIQYF.

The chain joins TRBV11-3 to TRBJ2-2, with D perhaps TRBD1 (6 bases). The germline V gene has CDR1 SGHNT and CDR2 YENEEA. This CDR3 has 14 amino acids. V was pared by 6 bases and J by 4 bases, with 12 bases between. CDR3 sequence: CASRSTGTTGELFF. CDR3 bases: TGTGCCAGCAGGTCAACAGGGACCACCGGGGAGCTGTTTTTT.